These T cell receptor beta chains were read from a single sample in a study of T cell responses to AZD1222 COVID-19 vaccine. Data came from immunoSEQ multiplex PCR; TCRdb stores just in-frame clones and leaves some out. The sample includes tens of thousands of clones, 70% to 90% of them seen just once. The material sequenced was peripheral blood, taken 28 days after the second AZD1222 dose. These receptors originate from an adult who received the AZD1222 COVID-19 vaccine. Each CDR3 is given with its conserved first and last residue. Each record gives: D gene, V gene, J gene, clone size, CDR3 DNA, CDR3 protein. D genes are given only for firm matches. Only part of the rows carry a size: once, few, many, or a class if the clone is expanded.

d_gene: .
v_gene: TRBV5-4
j_gene: TRBJ2-1
abundance: .
CDR3nt: TGTGCCAGCAGCCCTAGGGGCGGGGGCACCTACAATGAGCAGTTCTTC
CDR3aa: CASSPRGGGTYNEQFF

d_gene: .
v_gene: TRBV29-1
j_gene: TRBJ2-5
abundance: .
CDR3nt: TGCAGCGCCCGACGGGAGACCCAGTACTTC
CDR3aa: CSARRETQYF

d_gene: .
v_gene: TRBV5-6
j_gene: TRBJ1-2
abundance: .
CDR3nt: TGTGCCAGCAGCTTGCCGGGGGGGGCCTATGGCTACACCTTC
CDR3aa: CASSLPGGAYGYTF

d_gene: TRBD1
v_gene: TRBV28
j_gene: TRBJ1-5
abundance: .
CDR3nt: TGTGCCAGCAGTTTGGGGGCAGGGGGACAGCCCCAGCATTTT
CDR3aa: CASSLGAGGQPQHF

d_gene: TRBD1
v_gene: TRBV30
j_gene: TRBJ2-7
abundance: .
CDR3nt: TGTGCCTGGAGTGTCCGGGACAGGGGGATCTACGAGCAGTACTTC
CDR3aa: CAWSVRDRGIYEQYF

d_gene: TRBD2
v_gene: TRBV5-1
j_gene: TRBJ2-7
abundance: .
CDR3nt: TGCGCCAGCAGCTTGGTGGGGGGGTGGACCTACGAGCAGTACTTC
CDR3aa: CASSLVGGWTYEQYF

d_gene: .
v_gene: TRBV6-2/TRBV6-3
j_gene: TRBJ1-1
abundance: once
CDR3nt: TGTGCCAGCAGTTACTCTGGCGCTGAAGCTTTCTTT
CDR3aa: CASSYSGAEAFF

d_gene: .
v_gene: TRBV6-5
j_gene: TRBJ2-3
abundance: .
CDR3nt: TGTGCCAGCAGTTACGTGGGCTTTAGCACAGATACGCAGTATTTT
CDR3aa: CASSYVGFSTDTQYF

d_gene: .
v_gene: TRBV28
j_gene: TRBJ2-7
abundance: .
CDR3nt: TGTGCCAGCAGACCGGCGGGGGCCCCCTACGAGCAGTACTTC
CDR3aa: CASRPAGAPYEQYF

d_gene: .
v_gene: TRBV21-1
j_gene: TRBJ1-3
abundance: .
CDR3nt: .
CDR3aa: CASSKVARGISDTIYF

d_gene: .
v_gene: TRBV7-8
j_gene: TRBJ2-3
abundance: .
CDR3nt: TGTGCCAGCAGCCCACCATGGAGATCAGATACGCAGTATTTT
CDR3aa: CASSPPWRSDTQYF

d_gene: .
v_gene: TRBV6-5
j_gene: TRBJ2-7
abundance: .
CDR3nt: TGTGCCAGCAGTACTCAATACGAGCAGTACTTC
CDR3aa: CASSTQYEQYF

d_gene: .
v_gene: TRBV5-1
j_gene: TRBJ1-5
abundance: once
CDR3nt: TGCGCCAGCAGCTTGTGGGGAACCGCGAATCAGCCCCAGCATTTT
CDR3aa: CASSLWGTANQPQHF

d_gene: .
v_gene: TRBV19
j_gene: TRBJ2-2
abundance: once
CDR3nt: TGTGCCAGTAGTATGTTAGGGTTGAACACCGGGGAGCTGTTTTTT
CDR3aa: CASSMLGLNTGELFF

d_gene: .
v_gene: TRBV6-6
j_gene: TRBJ1-4
abundance: .
CDR3nt: TGTGCCAGCAGTTACTCCGCCGGAGCAACTAATGAAAAACTGTTTTTT
CDR3aa: CASSYSAGATNEKLFF

d_gene: .
v_gene: TRBV7-3
j_gene: TRBJ2-3
abundance: .
CDR3nt: TGTGCCAGCTCCTCCGCCGCAGATACGCAGTATTTT
CDR3aa: CASSSAADTQYF

d_gene: .
v_gene: TRBV5-5
j_gene: TRBJ2-7
abundance: .
CDR3nt: TGTGCCAGCAGCGCGACCAGCGTTCTGTCCTACGAGCAGTACTTC
CDR3aa: CASSATSVLSYEQYF

d_gene: .
v_gene: TRBV3-1/TRBV3-2
j_gene: TRBJ2-3
abundance: .
CDR3nt: TGTGCCAGCAGCCAACCTTCTAGCACAGATACGCAGTATTTT
CDR3aa: CASSQPSSTDTQYF

d_gene: .
v_gene: TRBV25-1
j_gene: TRBJ1-5
abundance: .
CDR3nt: TGTGCCAGTATAGGTCAGGTGATCGATAGCAATCAGCCCCAGCATTTT
CDR3aa: CASIGQVIDSNQPQHF

d_gene: TRBD1
v_gene: TRBV18
j_gene: TRBJ2-5
abundance: .
CDR3nt: TGTGCCAGCTCACCGGGCAGGGGGCGAGGAGAGACCCAGTACTTC
CDR3aa: CASSPGRGRGETQYF

d_gene: TRBD1
v_gene: TRBV2
j_gene: TRBJ1-2
abundance: .
CDR3nt: TGTGCCAGCCTATTCGACAGGGACTATGGCTACACCTTC
CDR3aa: CASLFDRDYGYTF

d_gene: .
v_gene: TRBV25-1
j_gene: TRBJ2-5
abundance: once
CDR3nt: TGTGCCAGCAGTGACGTAGTTCCGATCCAAGAGACCCAGTACTTC
CDR3aa: CASSDVVPIQETQYF

d_gene: .
v_gene: TRBV3-1/TRBV3-2
j_gene: TRBJ1-5
abundance: .
CDR3nt: TGTGCCAGCAGCCAACAGAATAGCAATCAGCCCCAGCATTTT
CDR3aa: CASSQQNSNQPQHF

d_gene: .
v_gene: TRBV14
j_gene: TRBJ1-1
abundance: .
CDR3nt: TGTGCCAGCAGCCAAGGTACCAGGGGCGTAGGGGCTTTCTTT
CDR3aa: CASSQGTRGVGAFF

d_gene: .
v_gene: TRBV18
j_gene: TRBJ2-5
abundance: .
CDR3nt: TGTGCCAGCTCACCCCGGGACGGGGGAAAAGAGACCCAGTACTTC
CDR3aa: CASSPRDGGKETQYF

d_gene: .
v_gene: TRBV2
j_gene: TRBJ2-5
abundance: .
CDR3nt: TGTGCCAGCAGTGAGGGGAGACAAGAGACCCAGTACTTC
CDR3aa: CASSEGRQETQYF

d_gene: .
v_gene: TRBV9
j_gene: TRBJ2-2
abundance: .
CDR3nt: TGTGCCAGCAGCGCGTCACGGGACGCAGGGGCCGGGGAGCTGTTTTTT
CDR3aa: CASSASRDAGAGELFF

d_gene: TRBD2
v_gene: TRBV5-1
j_gene: TRBJ2-2
abundance: .
CDR3nt: TGCGCCAGCAGCTTAAGCGGGGGGGCAACCGGGGAGCTGTTTTTT
CDR3aa: CASSLSGGATGELFF

d_gene: .
v_gene: TRBV2
j_gene: TRBJ1-2
abundance: .
CDR3nt: TGTGCCGGCCGGGACATTACTAACTATGGCTACACCTTC
CDR3aa: CAGRDITNYGYTF

d_gene: TRBD1
v_gene: TRBV5-1
j_gene: TRBJ2-1
abundance: .
CDR3nt: TGCGCCAGCAGCACCGGACAGGGAGTCTACAATGAGCAGTTCTTC
CDR3aa: CASSTGQGVYNEQFF

d_gene: .
v_gene: TRBV3-1/TRBV3-2
j_gene: TRBJ2-1
abundance: .
CDR3nt: TGTGCCAGCAGCCCGAATACTGTAGTCAATGAGCAGTTCTTC
CDR3aa: CASSPNTVVNEQFF

d_gene: .
v_gene: TRBV4-1
j_gene: TRBJ2-7
abundance: .
CDR3nt: TGCGCCAGCAGCCAGGCAGGGAGGTTCCACGAGCAGTACTTC
CDR3aa: CASSQAGRFHEQYF

d_gene: .
v_gene: TRBV28
j_gene: TRBJ1-2
abundance: .
CDR3nt: TGTGCCAGCAACGCGGGGGGAGACCTCTATGGCTACACCTTC
CDR3aa: CASNAGGDLYGYTF

d_gene: TRBD2
v_gene: TRBV20-1
j_gene: TRBJ2-3
abundance: .
CDR3nt: TGCAGTGCTAGTTATGGGGGGGGACTAGGCACAGATACGCAGTATTTT
CDR3aa: CSASYGGGLGTDTQYF

d_gene: .
v_gene: TRBV11-2
j_gene: TRBJ1-2
abundance: .
CDR3nt: TGTGCCAGCAGATTTTGGGGGGCGCGGGCTGGAGGCTACACCTTC
CDR3aa: CASRFWGARAGGYTF

d_gene: .
v_gene: TRBV29-1
j_gene: TRBJ1-2
abundance: .
CDR3nt: TGCAGCGCCAACGACAGGACCAACATGTATGGCTACACCTTC
CDR3aa: CSANDRTNMYGYTF

d_gene: TRBD2
v_gene: TRBV3-1/TRBV3-2
j_gene: TRBJ2-1
abundance: once
CDR3nt: TGTGCCAGCAGCCAACTAGCGGGGGCCTCAAATGAGCAGTTCTTC
CDR3aa: CASSQLAGASNEQFF

d_gene: .
v_gene: TRBV4-1
j_gene: TRBJ1-2
abundance: .
CDR3nt: TGCGCCAGCAGCCAAATCTCGGGCAGTCTCTATGGCTACACCTTC
CDR3aa: CASSQISGSLYGYTF

d_gene: .
v_gene: TRBV6-1
j_gene: TRBJ1-4
abundance: .
CDR3nt: TGTGCCAGCAGTGAAGTAGGCGGGGGTTCGAGGGAAAAACTGTTTTTT
CDR3aa: CASSEVGGGSREKLFF

d_gene: .
v_gene: TRBV28
j_gene: TRBJ1-6
abundance: .
CDR3nt: TGTGCCAGCAGTTTGTATCGTGGAGTTACACCCCTCCACTTT
CDR3aa: CASSLYRGVTPLHF

d_gene: .
v_gene: TRBV27
j_gene: TRBJ2-6
abundance: .
CDR3nt: TGTGCCAGCACCCTTCGGCTTGGGTCTGGGGCCAACGTCCTGACTTTC
CDR3aa: CASTLRLGSGANVLTF

d_gene: TRBD1
v_gene: TRBV28
j_gene: TRBJ1-1
abundance: .
CDR3nt: TGTGCCGCGCAGGGGGCGTTCTCTGAAGCTTTCTTT
CDR3aa: CAAQGAFSEAFF

d_gene: .
v_gene: TRBV6-6
j_gene: TRBJ2-3
abundance: .
CDR3nt: TGTGCCAGCGTAAGGGGCATAACAGATACGCAGTATTTT
CDR3aa: CASVRGITDTQYF

d_gene: .
v_gene: TRBV2
j_gene: TRBJ1-3
abundance: once
CDR3nt: TGTGCCAGCAGTGAAAGGGCCCGGGGGGCGACCTCTGGAAACACCATATATTTT
CDR3aa: CASSERARGATSGNTIYF

d_gene: .
v_gene: TRBV29-1
j_gene: TRBJ1-3
abundance: .
CDR3nt: TGCAGCGTTGAAGATCGAGGGGCTAGCTCTGGAAACACCATATATTTT
CDR3aa: CSVEDRGASSGNTIYF

d_gene: TRBD1
v_gene: TRBV6-1
j_gene: TRBJ1-2
abundance: .
CDR3nt: TGTGCCAGCAGTGAGTCAGCCTGGGACAGGGGATTCCATGGCTACACCTTC
CDR3aa: CASSESAWDRGFHGYTF

d_gene: TRBD1
v_gene: TRBV4-1
j_gene: TRBJ1-2
abundance: .
CDR3nt: TGCGCCAGCAGCCAAGAAAGGACAGGGGGCTTACCTTGGCGCTATGGCTACACCTTC
CDR3aa: CASSQERTGGLPWRYGYTF

d_gene: TRBD2
v_gene: TRBV10-2
j_gene: TRBJ2-3
abundance: .
CDR3nt: TGCGCCAGCAGAACCATCGCACTAGCGGGGGGGCCCCCAGATACACAGTATTTT
CDR3aa: CASRTIALAGGPPDTQYF

d_gene: TRBD1
v_gene: TRBV5-1
j_gene: TRBJ1-1
abundance: .
CDR3nt: TGCGCCAGCAGCCCGGGGGACAGGGGAATGAACACTGAAGCTTTCTTT
CDR3aa: CASSPGDRGMNTEAFF

d_gene: .
v_gene: TRBV7-3
j_gene: TRBJ2-1
abundance: once
CDR3nt: TGTGCCAGCAGCCCCAAACAGGCGACCTACAATGAGCAGTTCTTC
CDR3aa: CASSPKQATYNEQFF